The T cell receptor (beta chain) under discussion was sequenced for a study of blood T cells in healthy people across ages. Study overall: Researchers report that template switching captured about one barcoded beta molecule per two T cells. General observations from the study: Older individuals had lower TCR beta diversity per million T cells (the decline was roughly linear). Underestimates were what the diversity estimates from one million T cells were considered to be.

Primed by a sample-barcoded 5' primer and a J-beta primer mix, a second PCR proceeded for about 7 to 11 cycles. TCRdb ran MiXCR on the 5' RACE reads and lists one entry per CDR3 protein. Of about 640,000 distinct CDR3 sequences listed, about 53% are singletons. From germline, CDR1 is SNHLY and CDR2 FYNNEI. The CDR3 has 12 amino acids. Each sample yielded at least 7 million isolated PBMCs. To note about this clonotype: Its antigen is not known. A much larger clone lies a single base off, so this may be a read error.

The clonotype originates from a man aged 60 to 75 in good health. Sequenced input: blood. The rearrangement links TRBV2 to TRBJ2-5; D may be TRBD1 or TRBD2 (5 bases each). The J call may not be correct, given that the DNA end is closer to TRBJ2-1. The CDR3 region is CASRRDQETQFF. The CDR3 DNA follows: TGTGCCAGCAGGAGGGACCAAGAGACCCAGTTCTTC.